One and the same sample provided the 26 T cell receptor beta chains below, sequenced in a study of blood T cell repertoires in COVID-19. Data came from immunoSEQ multiplex PCR; TCRdb stores just in-frame clones and leaves some out. The data show about 42,000 clones, roughly 90% seen once. The source material was peripheral blood. The receptor source for this set is a human donor in a cohort sampled during active COVID-19.

The chain couples TRBV7-6 to TRBJ2-7; the match to TRBD2 covers 12 bases. This CDR3 region has 16 residues. The germline V gene has CDR1 SGHVS and CDR2 FNYEAQ. Germline trimming cut 5 bases from V and 0 bases from J; bases unmatched to any gene: 5. In nucleotides, the CDR3 is TGTGCCAGCAGCCCCACTAGCGGGGGGAGCTCCTACGAGCAGTACTTC. Translating it yields CASSPTSGGSSYEQYF. Together with reference TRBV7-6 and TRBJ2-7, the CDR3 gives the full variable domain: GAGVSQSPRYKVTKRGQDVALRCDPISGHVSLYWYRQALGQGPEFLTYFNYEAQQDKSGLPNDRFSAERPEGSISTLTIQRTEQRDSAMYRCASSPTSGGSSYEQYFGPGTRLTVT.

The chain uses TRBV7-9 and TRBJ1-3; TRBD1 agrees at 10 bases. In germline, CDR1 is SEHNR, CDR2 FQNEAQ (reference sequence). The CDR3 is made up of 17 amino acids. Trimming at V came to 1 base and at J to 0 bases, leaving 3 bases not matched to a gene. This CDR3 reads CASSLGDRGFSGNTIYF. CDR3 nucleotides: TGTGCCAGCAGCTTAGGGGACAGGGGCTTCTCTGGAAACACCATATATTTT.

The chain has TRBV5-6 and TRBJ2-7, with 9 positions matching TRBD1. Per germline, CDR1 SGHDT and CDR2 YYEEEE. The CDR3 runs to 14 residues. The V and J ends lost 4 bases and 1 base, in that order; junction bases with no gene match: 3. CDR3 protein: CASSRDRGSYEQYF. CDR3 in DNA: TGTGCCAGCAGCCGAGACAGGGGGTCCTACGAGCAGTACTTC.

This chain connects TRBV3-1 (or the pseudogene TRBV3-2) to TRBJ1-6; maybe TRBD1 (5 bases). Germline CDR1 is LGHDT and CDR2 is YNNKEL (reference sequence). This CDR3 has 13 residues. The V end was cut by 6 bases, the J end by 10 bases, with 13 bases between. In nucleotides, the CDR3 is TGTGCCAGCAGGTCCTCGGAGGGGTCACCCCTCCACTTT. It specifies CASRSSEGSPLHF.

This chain links TRBV2 with TRBJ1-3, with D possibly TRBD1 on 6 matching bases. Germline V CDR1 and CDR2: SNHLY, FYNNEI. The CDR3 covers 15 residues. V shed 7 bases and J shed 4 bases, with 17 bases lying between them. CDR3 coding DNA: TGTGCCAGCACCAGGGACACTCCTCGGGGAAACACCATATATTTT. Protein product: CASTRDTPRGNTIYF.

This clone appeared a few times. The chain joins TRBV11-2 to TRBJ1-1, with no clear D. There are 13 residues in the CDR3. V lost 3 bases and J 6 bases, leaving 11 bases between the germline ends. The germline CDR1 and CDR2 sequences are SGHAT and FQNNGV. The CDR3 region has the DNA TGTGCCAGCAGCTTCCTGATGGGCCCTGAAGCTTTCTTT. This gives the protein CASSFLMGPEAFF.

This chain joins TRBV19 and TRBJ1-5, with D maybe TRBD1 (6 bases). In germline, CDR1 is LNHDA, CDR2 SQIVND (reference sequence). V dropped 6 bases and J dropped 8 bases, with 20 bases sitting between them. This CDR3 spans 15 amino acids. The CDR3 is CASRGATGYWKPQHF. For the CDR3, the DNA is TGTGCCAGTAGGGGAGCCACAGGGTATTGGAAGCCCCAGCATTTT.

CDR3: CASSQDGSTGGGMNYGYTF. The CDR3 region has the DNA TGCGCCAGCAGCCAAGACGGTTCGACAGGGGGCGGGATGAACTATGGCTACACCTTC. The chain carries TRBV4-1 and TRBJ1-2; 10 bases are shared with TRBD1. This CDR3 contains 19 residues. From germline, CDR1 is MGHRA and CDR2 YSYEKL. Germline trimming cut 0 bases from V and 2 bases from J; bases unmatched to any gene: 12.

The V and J genes are TRBV19 and TRBJ1-1; D remains ambiguous. The CDR3 spans 13 residues. Between the trimmed V and J ends, which lost 6 bases and 4 bases, there was a span of 12 bases. Germline V gene lookup returns CDR1 LNHDA and CDR2 SQIVND (reference sequence). This CDR3 reads CASSPNPGTEAFF. Written as DNA, the CDR3 is TGTGCCAGTAGCCCGAACCCAGGCACTGAAGCTTTCTTT.

This clone was detected once. This chain connects TRBV5-4 to TRBJ1-2, with D unresolved. CDR1 and CDR2 from the germline V gene are SGHNT and YYREEE (reference sequence). Trimming stripped 4 bases from V and 8 bases from J, with 15 bases between. This CDR3 has 13 residues. CDR3 in DNA: TGTGCCAGCAGCCTACGCAACTCTAGGGGCTACACCTTC. This sequence encodes CASSLRNSRGYTF.

This clone was counted only a few times. The rearrangement links TRBV12-5 to TRBJ1-5; D is ambiguous. The CDR3 spans 11 residues. Trimming left V 5 bases short and J 5 bases short, with 4 bases between. CDR1 and CDR2 (germline): LGHNT, FRNRAP. In DNA, the CDR3 is TGTGCTAGTGGTCCGTATCAGCCCCAGCATTTT. It yields the protein CASGPYQPQHF.

The chain is built from TRBV9 and TRBJ1-2, with TRBD1 identical over 12 bases. Trimming cost V 3 bases and J 4 bases; bases outside gene matches: 4. CDR1 and CDR2 (germline): SGDLS, YYNGEE. The CDR3 length is 15 residues. The CDR3, as DNA: TGTGCCAGCAGCGAAGAGGGACAGGGGGCCTATGGCTACACCTTC. This codes for CASSEEGQGAYGYTF.

V is TRBV7-9 and J is TRBJ2-7; 13 bases are a match to TRBD2. The germline V gene has CDR1 SEHNR and CDR2 FQNEAQ (reference sequence). The CDR3 runs to 16 residues. The V gene end was trimmed by 4 bases and the J gene end by 1 base; junction bases not matched to a gene: 4. The CDR3 coding sequence is TGTGCCAGCAGCTGGGGACTAGCGGGGCCGTCCTACGAGCAGTACTTC. As protein: CASSWGLAGPSYEQYF. The full variable domain, completed using reference TRBV7-9 and TRBJ2-7, is DTGVSQNPRHKITKRGQNVTFRCDPISEHNRLYWYRQTLGQGPEFLTYFQNEAQLEKSRLLSDRFSAERPKGSFSTLEIQRTEQGDSAMYLCASSWGLAGPSYEQYFGPGTRLTVT.

The V gene is TRBV6-5, the J gene TRBJ2-7; the D gene is possibly TRBD1 (5 bases). Germline V gene data show CDR1 as MNHEY and CDR2 as SVGAGI. This CDR3 has 13 residues. V lost 6 bases and J lost 2, with 11 bases in between. The CDR3 DNA reads as TGTGCCAGCAGACCAACAGGACCCTACGAGCAGTACTTC. Translation: CASRPTGPYEQYF.

J is TRBJ1-2 and V is TRBV19; 7 bases line up with TRBD1. The CDR3 spans 14 residues. Trimming removed 3 bases from V and 6 bases from J; junction bases left unmatched: 7. Germline V gives CDR1 LNHDA, CDR2 SQIVND (reference sequence). The DNA for the CDR3 is TGTGCCAGTAGTATCCAGACAGGGCTGGATGGCTACACCTTC. It yields the protein CASSIQTGLDGYTF.

This clone was seen a single time. J is TRBJ1-2 and V is TRBV5-6; D is uncertain. Trimming stripped 4 bases from V and 6 bases from J, with 13 bases between. This CDR3 contains 13 residues. The V gene's germline CDR1 is SGHDT and CDR2 YYEEEE. CDR3 nucleotide sequence: TGTGCCAGCAGCCCCTCAGGTACCCATGGCTACACCTTC. Translated: CASSPSGTHGYTF.

The genes are TRBV24-1 and TRBJ1-1; the D is unclear. The CDR3 length is 15 residues. Germline V gene sequence: CDR1 KGHDR, CDR2 SFDVKD. Trimming took off 3 bases at V and 2 bases at J, with 12 bases between the two ends. The CDR3 DNA sequence: TGTGCCACCAGTGATCCCGCGGGAGGCAACACTGAAGCTTTCTTT. The encoded protein is CATSDPAGGNTEAFF.

This chain uses TRBV5-6 with TRBJ1-1; 7 bases agree with TRBD1. Germline V gene data show CDR1 as SGHDT and CDR2 as YYEEEE. CDR3 length: 15 amino acids. V lost 0 bases to trimming and J lost 4 bases; unmatched junction nucleotides: 6. The CDR3 bases are TGTGCCAGCAGCTTGGCAGGGGGGTTCGTCACTGAAGCTTTCTTT. It is translated as CASSLAGGFVTEAFF.

The V and J genes are TRBV15 and TRBJ1-1, with a weak D call TRBD1 (6 bases). The CDR3 is 15 amino acids. Germline V gene lookup returns CDR1 LNHNV and CDR2 YYDKDF (reference sequence). Trimming removed 0 bases at V and 1 base at J, with 9 bases between. CDR3 residues: CATSRDLGANTEAFF. CDR3 nucleotide sequence: TGTGCCACCAGCAGAGATCTGGGGGCGAACACTGAAGCTTTCTTT. The variable domain in full, completed from reference TRBV15 and TRBJ1-1, reads DAMVIQNPRYQVTQFGKPVTLSCSQTLNHNVMYWYQQKSSQAPKLLFHYYDKDFNNEADTPDNFQSRRPNTSFCFLDIRSPGLGDTAMYLCATSRDLGANTEAFFGQGTRLTVV.

J is TRBJ1-5 and V is TRBV6-6, with 10 bases aligning to TRBD1. J lost 6 bases, V lost 2 bases, and 4 bases had no gene match. The V gene's germline CDR1 is MNHNY and CDR2 SVGAGI (reference sequence). The CDR3 spans 15 residues. CDR3 nucleotides: TGTGCCAGCAGTTACGTCGGACAGGGGGGTCAGCCCCAGCATTTT. Amino acids: CASSYVGQGGQPQHF.

The chain couples TRBV5-1 to TRBJ1-6; tentatively, D is TRBD1 (5 bases). The length of the CDR3 is 13 residues. Trimming cost V 3 bases and J 9 bases, with 10 bases left between them. CDR1 is SGHRS, CDR2 YFSETQ, per germline. CDR3 in amino acids: CASSSAQGSPLHF. The CDR3 region has the DNA TGCGCCAGCAGCTCGGCTCAGGGTTCACCCCTCCACTTT.

The gene calls are TRBV7-2 and TRBJ2-7; 9 bases agree with TRBD2. V was pared by 4 bases and J by 7 bases, with 8 bases of the junction left unmatched. CDR1 is SGHTA, CDR2 FQGNSA, per germline. The CDR3 consists of 14 residues. CDR3 sequence: CASSSPGLAWEQYF. The CDR3 DNA follows: TGTGCCAGCAGCTCCCCGGGACTAGCTTGGGAGCAGTACTTC.

The chain couples TRBV27 to TRBJ2-3, with a weak D call TRBD2 (6 bases). The CDR3 sequence is 15 residues long. In germline, CDR1 is MNHEY, CDR2 SMNVEV (reference sequence). Between the trimmed V and J ends, which lost 1 base and 1 base, there was a span of 9 bases. CDR3 residues: CASSLWGGGTDTQYF. The CDR3 coding sequence is TGTGCCAGCAGTTTATGGGGCGGGGGCACAGATACGCAGTATTTT.

This rearrangement joins TRBV5-1 to TRBJ1-1; 7 bases are shared with TRBD1. V shed 0 bases, J shed 0 bases, and the junction held 2 bases outside the gene matches. This CDR3 comprises 15 residues. CDR1 SGHRS and CDR2 YFSETQ come from the germline V gene. The CDR3 nucleotides are TGCGCCAGCAGCTTGGTCACAGGGGTGAACACTGAAGCTTTCTTT. Translating gives CASSLVTGVNTEAFF.

The chain recombines TRBV24-1 with TRBJ1-1; weak D call: TRBD1 (5 bases). This CDR3 is built from 14 residues. Germline values: CDR1 KGHDR, CDR2 SFDVKD. V lost 5 bases and J lost 4, with 13 bases in between. DNA for the CDR3: TGTGCCACCAGTGCTCCAGGGAATCCCACTGAAGCTTTCTTT. The encoded protein is CATSAPGNPTEAFF.

This clone was recorded once. The gene calls are TRBV10-3 and TRBJ1-1; tentatively, D is TRBD1 (5 bases). The germline V gene has CDR1 ENHRY and CDR2 SYGVKD. There are 13 residues in the CDR3. V shed 2 bases and J shed 4 bases, with 8 bases lying between them. The CDR3 DNA sequence: TGTGCCATCAGTGAGCAGGGTAGCACTGAAGCTTTCTTT. This encodes CAISEQGSTEAFF.